This record looks at one TCR beta chain sequence and its context. Its antigen remains unknown. The data are from a study of T cell repertoires in cytomegalovirus infection. Looking at the study overall: Newly reported HLA-C-restricted and thoroughly characterized HLA-B-restricted CMV epitopes were employed. From public TCR beta signatures came an indication of both CMV infection and matching HLA type.

In TCRdb, the reads were re-called with MiXCR into one record per CDR3 protein. The data show under 450,000 distinct CDR3 sequences, with about 34% seen just once and approximately 13% held by the top ten. This sequence was found in a human donor in good health (CMV status not recorded). Some clones in this sample may be carry-over from other donors' samples. Sequencing was performed on cultured PBMCs, taken from culture after CMV antigen stimulation.

In DNA form, the CDR3 reads TGTGCCAGCAGTTTGTTGCCAGGAGGAGATACGCAGTATTTT. It codes for CASSLLPGGDTQYF. J is TRBJ2-3 and V is TRBV12-3 or TRBV12-4; weak D call: TRBD2 (5 bases). The V gene lost 3 bases and the J gene lost 5 bases, with 12 bases spanning the gap. The CDR3 totals 14 residues.